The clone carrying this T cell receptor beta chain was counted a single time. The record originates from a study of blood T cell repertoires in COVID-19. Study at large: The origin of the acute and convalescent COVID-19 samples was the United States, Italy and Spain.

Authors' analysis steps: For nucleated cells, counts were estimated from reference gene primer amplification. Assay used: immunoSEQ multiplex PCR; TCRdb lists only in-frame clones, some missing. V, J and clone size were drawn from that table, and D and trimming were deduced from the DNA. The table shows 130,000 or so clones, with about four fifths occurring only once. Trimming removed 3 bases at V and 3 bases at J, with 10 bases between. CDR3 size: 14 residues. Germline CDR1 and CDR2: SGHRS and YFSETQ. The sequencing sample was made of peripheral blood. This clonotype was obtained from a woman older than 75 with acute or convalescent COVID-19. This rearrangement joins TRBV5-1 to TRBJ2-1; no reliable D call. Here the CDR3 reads CASSSATGYNEQFF. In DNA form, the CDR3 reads TGCGCCAGCAGCTCTGCCACGGGCTACAATGAGCAGTTCTTC.